Sequencing of this T cell receptor (beta chain) was carried out in a study of T-cell memory formation after mild COVID-19. In the study overall: TCR clusters largely stayed donor specific.

General observations from the study: Among clones contracting day 15 to 85, CD4/CD8 was balanced, whereas later expanders leaned CD4+. Memory from before infection featured some responding clones, which suggests cross-reactive memory joined.

This clonotype was detected many times. Its antigen is not identified. TCRdb re-analysed the 5' RACE reads in MiXCR, keeping a single row per CDR3 protein. The sample holds 250,000 to 300,000 distinct CDR3 sequences, less than 20% seen once. CDR3 length: 11 residues. V dropped 6 bases and J dropped 6 bases, with 7 bases sitting between them. This clonotype was sampled from a man in his late teens or twenties who had mild COVID-19 (a few samples of this study predate the infection). Cell type and time point are not known. This chain joins TRBV12-3 or TRBV12-4 and TRBJ2-3; D unresolved. Material for sequencing was PBMCs or a T cell subset sorted from them (not recorded which). DNA of the CDR3: TGTGCCAGCAGCCCCAGGGATACGCAGTATTTT. This translates into CASSPRDTQYF.